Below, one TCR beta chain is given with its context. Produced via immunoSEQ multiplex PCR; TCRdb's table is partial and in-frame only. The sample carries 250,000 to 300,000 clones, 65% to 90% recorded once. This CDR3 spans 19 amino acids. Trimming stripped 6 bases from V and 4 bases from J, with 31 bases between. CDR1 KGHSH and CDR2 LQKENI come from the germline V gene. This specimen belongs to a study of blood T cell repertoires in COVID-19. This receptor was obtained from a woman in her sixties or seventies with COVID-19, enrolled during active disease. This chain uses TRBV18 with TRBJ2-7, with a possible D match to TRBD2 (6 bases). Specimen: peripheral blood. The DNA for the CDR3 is TGTGCCAGCTCTGTACTTCCACCGGCTGAGACAAGGAGGGGATACGAGCAGTACTTC. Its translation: CASSVLPPAETRRGYEQYF.